The source of this TCR beta chain is a study of blood T cell repertoires in COVID-19. This CDR3 has 19 residues. Germline V lookup: CDR1 SGDLS, CDR2 YYNGEE. Trimming at V came to 3 bases and at J to 1 base, leaving 12 bases not matched to a gene. Measured with immunoSEQ multiplex PCR; TCRdb has only the in-frame clones, and not every one. The table shows more than 95,000 clones, with 85% occurring only once. The specimen was peripheral blood. The source of this sequence is a man aged 80 or over with active or convalescent COVID-19. This chain uses TRBV9 with TRBJ2-3; 12 nucleotides line up with TRBD2. This CDR3 reads CASSGRLAGDGLGTDTQYF. The CDR3 bases are TGTGCCAGCAGCGGGCGACTAGCGGGGGACGGGCTAGGCACAGATACGCAGTATTTT.